Presented here are 30 T cell receptor beta chains from one specimen sequenced in a study of identical twins. TCRdb reprocessed the 5' RACE reads with MiXCR, giving one entry per CDR3 protein. The data show about 570,000 distinct CDR3 sequences, 7.5% to 10% seen once. The same sample was also studied in work on yellow fever vaccine responses in identical twins.

Sequencing was performed on PBMCs. The receptors were gathered from a woman younger than 30 in good health.

This clonotype was counted many times. The V call is TRBV20-1, the J call TRBJ1-1; D is undetermined. This CDR3 contains 13 residues. Trimming removed 1 base at V and 1 base at J, with 7 bases between. Germline values: CDR1 DFQATT, CDR2 SNEGSKA (reference sequence). The CDR3, as DNA: TGCAGTGCTAGAGGGCAGAAGAACACTGAAGCTTTCTTT. It translates to CSARGQKNTEAFF.

This chain connects TRBV30 to TRBJ2-4; D ambiguous. The CDR3 has 13 amino acids. Trimming removed 1 base at V and 1 base at J, with 5 bases between. Per germline, CDR1 GTSNPN and CDR2 SVGIG (reference sequence). This CDR3 is CAWSDGAKNIQYF. The DNA for the CDR3 is TGTGCCTGGAGTGATGGGGCCAAAAACATTCAGTACTTC.

The V call is TRBV24-1, the J call TRBJ2-4; TRBD1 is a possible D gene (6 bases). The length of the CDR3 is 17 residues. V lost 5 bases to trimming and J lost 3 bases, with 19 bases between them. In germline, CDR1 is KGHDR, CDR2 SFDVKD. As DNA, the CDR3 is TGTGCCACCAGTGGCGTTTCAACAGGGAAGGACAAAAACATTCAGTACTTC. This gives the protein CATSGVSTGKDKNIQYF.

The chain recombines TRBV18 with TRBJ2-2; D is ambiguous. The CDR3 totals 16 residues. The V end lost 5 bases, the J end lost 1 base, and 14 bases lay between the germline ends. Germline CDR1 reads KGHSH; CDR2 reads LQKENI. This CDR3 reads CASSTPAGGNTGELFF. CDR3 in DNA: TGTGCCAGCTCAACTCCGGCAGGTGGGAACACCGGGGAGCTGTTTTTT.

This clonotype was counted at least ten times. This rearrangement joins TRBV5-6 to TRBJ2-3; the D gene could be TRBD1 or TRBD2 (5 bases each). CDR3 size: 14 residues. Germline V gene sequence: CDR1 SGHDT, CDR2 YYEEEE. With 5 bases removed from V and 2 bases from J, the gap between germline ends came to 12 bases. The CDR3 is CASSSQGPTDTQYF. Written as DNA, the CDR3 is TGTGCCAGCAGTTCCCAGGGACCCACAGATACGCAGTATTTT.

This clonotype was observed a few times. J is TRBJ2-7 and V is TRBV20-1; TRBD2 aligns across 10 bases. This CDR3 spans 15 amino acids. The trim removed 2 bases at V and 0 bases at J, leaving 4 bases unmatched. Looked up from germline, CDR1 is DFQATT and CDR2 is SNEGSKA (reference sequence). Written as DNA, the CDR3 is TGCAGTGCTAGATCAAGCGGGGGGGTCTCCTACGAGCAGTACTTC. As protein: CSARSSGGVSYEQYF.

This clonotype was recorded many times. CDR3 nucleotide sequence: TGTGCCAGCAGTTTATCCACTAGCGGTAGCTCCTACGAGCAGTACTTC. Amino acids: CASSLSTSGSSYEQYF. The chain employs TRBV27 and TRBJ2-7; 8 positions match TRBD2. V shed 0 bases and J 0 bases; nucleotides not matched to a gene: 4. Germline lookup yields CDR1 MNHEY and CDR2 SMNVEV (reference sequence). The CDR3 totals 16 residues.

Only a few counts were recorded for this clonotype. This chain joins TRBV28 and TRBJ1-4; unclear D gene. The V gene lost 6 bases and the J gene lost 0 bases, with 11 bases spanning the gap. In germline, CDR1 is MDHEN, CDR2 SYDVKM. The CDR3 totals 15 residues. In nucleotides, the CDR3 is TGTGCCAGCAGGAATACGGTCGCAACTAATGAAAAACTGTTTTTT. Translated, it gives CASRNTVATNEKLFF.

The rearrangement uses TRBV12-3 or TRBV12-4 and TRBJ2-5, with D perhaps being TRBD1 or TRBD2 (5 bases each). The CDR3 runs to 15 residues. Trimming removed 6 bases at V and 5 bases at J, with 19 bases between. The CDR3 nucleotides read TGTGCCAGCAGCGAAAGGACCCTCGAGGGGGAGACCCAGTACTTC. As protein: CASSERTLEGETQYF.

This clonotype was recorded a few times. The V and J genes are TRBV10-3 and TRBJ2-1; 10 bases fit TRBD2. The CDR3 runs 16 residues. After removal of 0 bases from V and 8 bases from J, the junction contained 7 bases not matched to a gene. Germline V gives CDR1 ENHRY, CDR2 SYGVKD. CDR3 bases: TGTGCCATCAGTGAGTCGAAAGCGGGAGGGCCCTATGAGCAGTTCTTC. This sequence encodes CAISESKAGGPYEQFF.

Only a few counts were recorded for this clonotype. This chain uses TRBV29-1 with TRBJ1-2; 8 bases are shared with TRBD1. V gave up 4 bases and J gave up 0 bases; unmatched junction bases: 7. The germline V gene has CDR1 SQVTM and CDR2 ANQGSEA. This CDR3 has 15 amino acids. CDR3 sequence: CSVVTGASTNYGYTF. The CDR3, as DNA: TGCAGCGTTGTGACAGGGGCGTCTACTAACTATGGCTACACCTTC.

This clonotype was detected ten times or more. The CDR3 sequence: CSARDHRTQSSYNEQFF. The CDR3 nucleotides read TGCAGTGCTAGAGATCATCGCACTCAGAGCTCCTACAATGAGCAGTTCTTC. The rearrangement uses TRBV20-1 and TRBJ2-1; D is unclear. CDR1 and CDR2 from the germline V gene are DFQATT and SNEGSKA (reference sequence). The CDR3 is 17 residues long. Trimming removed 0 bases from V and 0 bases from J, with 15 bases in between.

The chain's CDR3 is CASTRRELYEQYF. CDR3 in DNA: TGTGCCAGCACTAGGCGGGAACTTTACGAGCAGTACTTC. The chain joins TRBV5-6 to TRBJ2-7; D possibly corresponds to TRBD2 (6 bases). Per the germline V gene, CDR1 is SGHDT and CDR2 is YYEEEE. There are 13 residues in the CDR3. Trimming took off 6 bases at V and 4 bases at J, with 14 bases between the two ends.

The sample holds a few counts of this clonotype. The CDR3 DNA is TGTGCCAGCAGCCCCCACGCGACAGGGCGGACTGAAGCTTTCTTT. Amino acid sequence: CASSPHATGRTEAFF. The chain joins TRBV7-9 to TRBJ1-1; 7 bases line up with TRBD1. CDR1 SEHNR and CDR2 FQNEAQ come from the germline V gene (reference sequence). V was pared by 5 bases and J by 5 bases, with 11 bases of the junction left unmatched. There are 15 residues in the CDR3.

The table lists this clonotype with many counts. This chain connects TRBV3-1 to TRBJ2-1; 7 bases are shared with TRBD1. V trimming: 2 bases; J trimming: 10 bases; junction bases outside the gene matches: 2. Germline V gene sequence: CDR1 LGHDT, CDR2 YNNKEL (reference sequence). CDR3 length: 12 amino acids. CDR3 coding DNA: TGTGCCAGCAGCCAACCACAGGGGGAGCAGTTCTTC. Its translation: CASSQPQGEQFF.

J is TRBJ2-7 and V is TRBV5-6; the D gene is possibly TRBD2 (5 bases). The CDR3 length is 14 residues. The germline CDR1 and CDR2 sequences are SGHDT and YYEEEE. Trimming took off 4 bases at V and 3 bases at J, with 14 bases between the two ends. As DNA, the CDR3 is TGTGCCAGCAGCCCCGGGATTGGAGGCTACGAGCAGTACTTC. This encodes CASSPGIGGYEQYF.

The table lists this clonotype with many counts. V is TRBV29-1 and J is TRBJ2-7, with 10 bases fitting TRBD2. The CDR3 is made up of 15 amino acids. V trimming: 4 bases; J trimming: 1 base; junction bases outside the gene matches: 7. Germline CDR1 reads SQVTM; CDR2 reads ANQGSEA. CDR3 nucleotides: TGCAGCGTTGTGATAGCGGGAGGCCTATCCTACGAGCAGTACTTC. This translates into CSVVIAGGLSYEQYF.

At least ten counts were recorded for this clonotype. The chain recombines TRBV6-6 with TRBJ2-2, with D possibly TRBD2 on 5 matching bases. The CDR3 is 13 residues long. Germline lookup yields CDR1 MNHNY and CDR2 SVGAGI (reference sequence). V was trimmed by 7 bases and J by 5 bases, leaving 11 bases between them. Here the CDR3 DNA reads TGTGCCAGCACACCACGAGGGACCGGGGAGCTGTTTTTT. Amino acid sequence: CASTPRGTGELFF.

This chain joins TRBV12-3 or TRBV12-4 and TRBJ2-7; maybe TRBD2 (6 bases). The CDR3 spans 15 residues. Between the trimmed V and J ends, which lost 3 bases and 3 bases, there was a span of 15 bases. This CDR3 reads CASSFRSGDRYEQYF. The CDR3 nucleotides are TGTGCCAGCAGTTTTCGGTCGGGAGACCGCTACGAGCAGTACTTC.

V gene TRBV20-1 combines with J gene TRBJ2-7; D is perhaps TRBD1 (6 bases). Deletions cut 1 base from V and 5 bases from J, with 12 bases between. The germline V gene has CDR1 DFQATT and CDR2 SNEGSKA (reference sequence). The CDR3 is made up of 13 amino acids. CDR3 DNA sequence: TGCAGTGCTAGAGGGGACACCTTGGACGAGCAGTACTTC. Its protein product is CSARGDTLDEQYF.

This clonotype has only a few counts. The V gene is TRBV18, the J gene TRBJ1-6; TRBD1 might be the D (5 bases). This CDR3 contains 18 residues. Trimming took 1 base from V and 8 from J, leaving 21 bases between them. Germline values: CDR1 KGHSH, CDR2 LQKENI. CDR3 sequence: CASSPQPVLGGNYSPLHF. The CDR3 DNA is TGTGCCAGCTCACCACAGCCTGTATTGGGGGGGAACTATTCACCCCTCCACTTT.

This clonotype was counted ten times or more. The chain uses TRBV29-1 and TRBJ2-3; 12 bases map to TRBD2. Losses at the gene ends were 6 bases for V and 2 bases for J; bases not matched to a gene: 3. Germline CDR1 SQVTM, CDR2 ANQGSEA. The CDR3 is 14 amino acids. The CDR3 loop reads CSVRTSGATDTQYF. Written as DNA, the CDR3 is TGCAGCGTGAGGACTAGCGGGGCCACAGATACGCAGTATTTT.

The chain uses TRBV3-1 and TRBJ2-1, with TRBD1 identical over 8 bases. J lost 3 bases, V lost 3 bases, and 7 bases had no gene match. The CDR3 consists of 16 residues. The V gene's germline CDR1 is LGHDT and CDR2 YNNKEL (reference sequence). As DNA, the CDR3 is TGTGCCAGCAGCCAGGTGGACAGGGAGGACTACAATGAGCAGTTCTTC. Protein product: CASSQVDREDYNEQFF.

V usage is TRBV21-1 and J usage is TRBJ2-1; the tabulated D call, TRBD2, remains unverified against the DNA. TRBV21-1 is assigned pseudogene status. The CDR3 length is 16 residues. CDR3 DNA sequence: TGTGCCAGCAGCAGGCGGGGGGTACCTATGGACAATGAGCAGTTCTTC. It yields the protein CASSRRGVPMDNEQFF.

In its sample, this clonotype was seen a few times. The V call is TRBV5-1, the J call TRBJ2-7, with D possibly TRBD1 on 6 matching bases. The CDR3 is 14 amino acids. Germline loops: CDR1 SGHRS, CDR2 YFSETQ. V dropped 6 bases and J dropped 3 bases, with 16 bases sitting between them. The CDR3 nucleotides are TGCGCCAGCATGGAATCAGGGGTTGACTACGAGCAGTACTTC. As protein: CASMESGVDYEQYF. Using reference TRBV5-1 and TRBJ2-7 for the parts outside the CDR3, the full variable domain is KAGVTQTPRYLIKTRGQQVTLSCSPISGHRSVSWYQQTPGQGLQFLFEYFSETQRNKGNFPGRFSGRQFSNSRSEMNVSTLELGDSALYLCASMESGVDYEQYFGPGTRLTVT.

This clonotype was picked up many times. The chain recombines TRBV7-9 with TRBJ2-2; 14 nucleotides align to TRBD2. The CDR3 contains 17 residues. Trimming cost V 7 bases and J 8 bases; bases outside gene matches: 12. Germline CDR1 reads SEHNR; CDR2 reads FQNEAQ (reference sequence). CDR3 DNA: TGTGCCAGCACCAACCACGGGACTAGCGGGAGATCTGGGGAGCTGTTTTTT. Translated, it gives CASTNHGTSGRSGELFF. The full variable domain, rest sourced from reference TRBV7-9 and TRBJ2-2, is DTGVSQNPRHKITKRGQNVTFRCDPISEHNRLYWYRQTLGQGPEFLTYFQNEAQLEKSRLLSDRFSAERPKGSFSTLEIQRTEQGDSAMYLCASTNHGTSGRSGELFFGEGSRLTVL.

The chain couples TRBV5-1 to TRBJ2-5, with TRBD1 identical over 10 bases. The germline V gene encodes CDR1 SGHRS and CDR2 YFSETQ. Trimming at V came to 0 bases and at J to 4 bases, leaving 9 bases not matched to a gene. The CDR3 is made up of 17 amino acids. The CDR3 nucleotides read TGCGCCAGCAGCTTGGTTAACCGGGGACAGGGGAGAGAGACCCAGTACTTC. Translation gives CASSLVNRGQGRETQYF.

V usage is TRBV20-1 and J usage is TRBJ2-6; no clear D gene. CDR1 is DFQATT, CDR2 SNEGSKA, per germline (reference sequence). This CDR3 contains 20 residues. V lost 0 bases to trimming and J lost 0 bases, with 21 bases between them. The CDR3 loop reads CSARDEEFGRLSSGANVLTF. The DNA for the CDR3 is TGCAGTGCTAGAGATGAGGAATTCGGACGTCTCAGCTCTGGGGCCAACGTCCTGACTTTC.

The chain joins TRBV9 to TRBJ2-3, with TRBD2 matching 8 bases. The CDR3 is made up of 17 amino acids. Germline V gene data show CDR1 as SGDLS and CDR2 as YYNGEE. The ends lost 5 bases at V and 2 bases at J; junction bases unmatched: 13. CDR3 in DNA: TGTGCCAGCAGACCCACCTTGAGTAGCGGGATCACAGATACGCAGTATTTT. This translates into CASRPTLSSGITDTQYF.

There are a few counts of this clonotype. This sequence joins TRBV3-1 and TRBJ2-4; the match to TRBD2 covers 13 bases. CDR3 length: 19 amino acids. Germline CDR1 and CDR2: LGHDT and YNNKEL (reference sequence). V gave up 0 bases and J gave up 0 bases; unmatched junction bases: 5. CDR3 sequence reads: CASSQDWRLAGGAKNIQYF. Here the CDR3 DNA reads TGTGCCAGCAGCCAAGATTGGAGACTAGCGGGGGGAGCCAAAAACATTCAGTACTTC.